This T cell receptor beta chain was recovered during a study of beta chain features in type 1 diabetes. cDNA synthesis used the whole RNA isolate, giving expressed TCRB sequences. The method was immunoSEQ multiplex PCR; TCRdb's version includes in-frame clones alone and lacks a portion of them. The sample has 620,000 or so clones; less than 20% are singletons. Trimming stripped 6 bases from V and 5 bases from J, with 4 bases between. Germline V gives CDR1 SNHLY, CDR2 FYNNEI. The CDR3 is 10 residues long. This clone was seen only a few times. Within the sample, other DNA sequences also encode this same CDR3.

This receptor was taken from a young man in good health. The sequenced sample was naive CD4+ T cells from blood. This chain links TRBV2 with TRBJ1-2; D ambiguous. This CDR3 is CASSVYGYTF. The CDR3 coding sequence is TGTGCCAGCAGCGTTTATGGCTACACCTTC.